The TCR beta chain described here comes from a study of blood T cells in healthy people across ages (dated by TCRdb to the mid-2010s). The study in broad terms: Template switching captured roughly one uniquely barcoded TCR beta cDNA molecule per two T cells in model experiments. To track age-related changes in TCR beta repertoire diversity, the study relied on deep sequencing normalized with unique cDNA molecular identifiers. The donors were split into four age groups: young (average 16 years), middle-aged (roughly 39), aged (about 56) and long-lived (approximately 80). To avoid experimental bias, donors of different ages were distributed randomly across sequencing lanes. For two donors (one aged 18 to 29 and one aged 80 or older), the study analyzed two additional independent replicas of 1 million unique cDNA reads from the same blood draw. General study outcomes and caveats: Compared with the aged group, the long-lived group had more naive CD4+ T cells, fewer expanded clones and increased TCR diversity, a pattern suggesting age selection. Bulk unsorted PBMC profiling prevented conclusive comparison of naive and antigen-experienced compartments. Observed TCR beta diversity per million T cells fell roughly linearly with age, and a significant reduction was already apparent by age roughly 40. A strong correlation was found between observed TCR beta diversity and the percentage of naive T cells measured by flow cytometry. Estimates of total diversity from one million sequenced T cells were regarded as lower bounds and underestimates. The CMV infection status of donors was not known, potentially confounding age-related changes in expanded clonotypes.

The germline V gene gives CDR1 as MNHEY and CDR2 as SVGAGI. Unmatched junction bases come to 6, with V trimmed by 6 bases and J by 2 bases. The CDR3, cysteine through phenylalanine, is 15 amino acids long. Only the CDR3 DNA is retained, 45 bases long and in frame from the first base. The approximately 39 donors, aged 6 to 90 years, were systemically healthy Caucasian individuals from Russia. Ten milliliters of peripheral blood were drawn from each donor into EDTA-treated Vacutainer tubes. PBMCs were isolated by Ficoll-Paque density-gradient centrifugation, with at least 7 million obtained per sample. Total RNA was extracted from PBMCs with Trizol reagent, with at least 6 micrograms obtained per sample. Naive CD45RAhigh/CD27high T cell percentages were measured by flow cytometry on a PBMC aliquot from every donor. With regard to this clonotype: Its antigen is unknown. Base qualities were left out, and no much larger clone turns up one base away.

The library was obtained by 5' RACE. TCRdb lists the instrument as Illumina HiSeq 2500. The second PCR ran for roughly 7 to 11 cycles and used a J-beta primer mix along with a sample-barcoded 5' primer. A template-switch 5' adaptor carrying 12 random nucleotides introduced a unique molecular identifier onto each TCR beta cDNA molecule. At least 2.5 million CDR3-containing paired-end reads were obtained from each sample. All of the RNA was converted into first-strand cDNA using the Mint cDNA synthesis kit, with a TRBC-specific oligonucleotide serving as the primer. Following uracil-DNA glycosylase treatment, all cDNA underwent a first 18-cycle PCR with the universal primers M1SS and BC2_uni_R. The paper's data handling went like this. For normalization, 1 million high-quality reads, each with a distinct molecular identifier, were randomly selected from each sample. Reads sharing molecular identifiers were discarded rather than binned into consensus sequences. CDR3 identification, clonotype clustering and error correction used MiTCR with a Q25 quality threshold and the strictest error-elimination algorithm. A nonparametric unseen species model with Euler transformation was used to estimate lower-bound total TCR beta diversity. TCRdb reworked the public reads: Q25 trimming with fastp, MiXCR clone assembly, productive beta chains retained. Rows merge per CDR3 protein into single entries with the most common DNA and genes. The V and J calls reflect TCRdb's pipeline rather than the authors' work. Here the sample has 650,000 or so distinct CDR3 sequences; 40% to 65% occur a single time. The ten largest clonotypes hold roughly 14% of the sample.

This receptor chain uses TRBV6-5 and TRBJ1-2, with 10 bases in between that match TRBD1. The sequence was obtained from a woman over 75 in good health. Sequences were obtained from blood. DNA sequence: TGTGCCAGCAGGAGACCGGGACAGGGGAACTATGGCTACACCTTC. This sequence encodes CASRRPGQGNYGYTF.